This T cell receptor (beta chain) was captured in a study of CD8 T cells in Susac syndrome. Reverse transcription used about 0.45 to 1 ug RNA and random hexamers. TCRdb reprocessed the immunoSEQ multiplex PCR reads with MiXCR, giving one entry per CDR3 protein. Among more than 100,000 distinct CDR3 sequences listed, about 96% were seen once. V was clipped by 5 bases and J by 4 bases, with 15 bases between them. The CDR3 is made up of 15 amino acids. Germline V gives CDR1 SGHTA, CDR2 FQGNSA. The TCR comes from a human donor in good health. The chain uses TRBV7-2 and TRBJ2-1; tentative D call: TRBD1 (5 bases). The sequencing sample was made of CD4+ T cells from PBMCs. CDR3: CASSPRDVEYNEQFF. CDR3 DNA: TGTGCCAGCAGCCCCAGGGATGTGGAGTACAATGAGCAGTTCTTC.